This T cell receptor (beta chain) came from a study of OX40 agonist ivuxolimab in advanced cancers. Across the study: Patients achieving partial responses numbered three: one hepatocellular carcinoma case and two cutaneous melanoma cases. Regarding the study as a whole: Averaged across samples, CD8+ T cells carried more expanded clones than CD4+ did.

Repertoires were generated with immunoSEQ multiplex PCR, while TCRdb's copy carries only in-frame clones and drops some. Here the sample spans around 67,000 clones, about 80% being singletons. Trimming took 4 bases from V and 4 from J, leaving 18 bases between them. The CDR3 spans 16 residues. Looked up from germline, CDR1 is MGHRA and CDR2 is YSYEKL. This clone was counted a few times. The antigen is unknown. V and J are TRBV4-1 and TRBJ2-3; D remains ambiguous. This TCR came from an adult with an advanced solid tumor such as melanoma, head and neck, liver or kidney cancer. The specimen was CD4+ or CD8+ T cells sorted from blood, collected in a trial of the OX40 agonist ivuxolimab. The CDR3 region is CASSRSSHGVADTQYF. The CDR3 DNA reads TGCGCCAGCAGCCGATCCTCCCATGGGGTCGCAGATACGCAGTATTTT.